The rows below give T cell receptor beta chains drawn from one sample of a study of PD-L1 blockade in urothelial cancer. Produced via immunoSEQ multiplex PCR; TCRdb's table is partial and in-frame only. The repertoire holds about 26,000 clones, with around nine tenths as singletons. The sequencing here drew on PBMCs, taken around atezolizumab (anti-PD-L1) treatment. These receptors were obtained from a man aged 55 to 70 with urothelial cancer. Each CDR3 is given with its conserved first and last residue. D genes are given only for firm matches. Clone size is stated in some rows and not others, as once, few, many or a class when expanded.

TRBD1,TRBJ2-3,TRBV7-2,NA,TGTGCCAGCAGCTTGAGGGGGCGGATTAGCACAGATACGCAGTATTTT,CASSLRGRISTDTQYF
NA,TRBJ2-7,TRBV7-6,NA,TGTGCCAGCAGCTTAGGGGGCGGGGCGGGAACCTACGAGCAGTACTTC,CASSLGGGAGTYEQYF
TRBD2,TRBJ2-5,TRBV30,NA,TGTGCCTGGAGATATAGCGGGGGGGCAGGCGAGACCCAGTACTTC,CAWRYSGGAGETQYF
NA,TRBJ1-1,TRBV5-1,few,TGCGCCAGCAGCTTGGTGGGGGGGCTTAAGAACACTGAAGCTTTCTTT,CASSLVGGLKNTEAFF
TRBD1,TRBJ1-6,TRBV27,NA,TGTGCCAGCAGTCAAGACAGGGGATGGGCCCTCCACTTT,CASSQDRGWALHF
TRBD1,TRBJ2-5,TRBV4-3,once,TGCGCCAGCAGCCCACCGGGACAGCTCCCGGAGACCCAGTACTTC,CASSPPGQLPETQYF
TRBD1,TRBJ2-2,TRBV12-5,NA,TGTGCTAGCGGGGACAGGGGCACCGGGGAGCTGTTTTTT,CASGDRGTGELFF
TRBD2,TRBJ2-1,TRBV19,NA,TGTGCCAGTACCTCCGGGACTAGCTCCTACAATGAGCAGTTCTTC,CASTSGTSSYNEQFF
TRBD1,TRBJ1-5,TRBV19,NA,TGTGCCAGTATTGCCCGGGACAGGGTTTCGAGTCAGCCCCAGCATTTT,CASIARDRVSSQPQHF
TRBD1,TRBJ1-1,TRBV27,NA,TGTGCCAGCGCACAGGGGGCTTACACTGAAGCTTTCTTT,CASAQGAYTEAFF
NA,TRBJ1-5,TRBV30,NA,TGTGCCTGGAGTGTTGAGGGTCAGCCCCAGCATTTT,CAWSVEGQPQHF
NA,TRBJ1-4,TRBV5-1,NA,TGCGCCAGCAGCGCCTACAATGAAAAACTGTTTTTT,CASSAYNEKLFF
TRBD1,TRBJ1-2,TRBV6-1,NA,TGTGCCAGCAGAGGAGATACAGGGGGAAACTATGGCTACACCTTC,CASRGDTGGNYGYTF
TRBD1,TRBJ1-4,TRBV5-6,NA,TGTGCCAGCTCGAGGACAGGGTCCGAAAAACTGTTTTTT,CASSRTGSEKLFF
NA,TRBJ2-1,TRBV6-5,NA,TGTGCCACCAGGAGTGGAGGAGTGGTTGAGCAGTTCTTC,CATRSGGVVEQFF
NA,TRBJ2-7,TRBV18,once,TGTGCCAGCTCACCAATAGTGTCAGGGTTCTCCTACGAGCAGTACTTC,CASSPIVSGFSYEQYF
NA,TRBJ1-6,TRBV6-5,NA,TGTGCCAGCAGGCCACAGGGTTTGGCTTCACCCCTCCACTTT,CASRPQGLASPLHF
NA,TRBJ1-2,TRBV5-1,NA,TGCGCCAGCAGCTTGGTTCCAGACACACCTATCTATGGCTACACCTTC,CASSLVPDTPIYGYTF
TRBD1,TRBJ1-2,TRBV15,NA,TGTGCCACCAGCAGATTACGAACAGGGGAAGGCTACACCTTC,CATSRLRTGEGYTF
NA,TRBJ1-1,TRBV9,NA,TGTGCCAGCAGCGTTCATTCGGTGAACACTGAAGCTTTCTTT,CASSVHSVNTEAFF
TRBD1,TRBJ1-1,TRBV4-2,NA,TGTGCCAGCAGCCCGCGGACAGGGGGCACCACTGAAGCTTTCTTT,CASSPRTGGTTEAFF
TRBD2,TRBJ2-2,TRBV12-5,NA,TGTGCTAGTGGTGTTAGCGGGAGGGATACCGGGGAGCTGTTTTTT,CASGVSGRDTGELFF
TRBD1,TRBJ1-1,TRBV6-6,NA,TGTGCCAGCAGCCTGACAGGGGGAAGCACTGAAGCTTTCTTT,CASSLTGGSTEAFF
NA,TRBJ2-7,TRBV10-1,NA,TGCGCCAGCAGTGAAGTCAGGGCAGACTCCTACGAGCAGTACTTC,CASSEVRADSYEQYF
NA,TRBJ2-2,TRBV5-5,few,TGTGCCAGCAGCTATGGCTGGACAGAACGCACCGGGGAGCTGTTTTTT,CASSYGWTERTGELFF
TRBD1,TRBJ1-5,TRBV15,NA,TGTGCCACCAGGGCAATACAGGGGTTCTTCGGACAGCCCCAGCATTTT,CATRAIQGFFGQPQHF
TRBD1,TRBJ2-1,TRBV5-1,NA,TGCGCCAGCAGCTTGGGCGGGACAGGGGGCCGAGTTCTTAGAAATGAGCAGTTCTTC,CASSLGGTGGRVLRNEQFF
NA,TRBJ2-1,TRBV30,once,TGTGCCTGGAGTCCCACTAAAAGGAATGAGCAGTTCTTC,CAWSPTKRNEQFF
TRBD2,TRBJ2-1,TRBV29-1,NA,TGCAGCGTTTCTCAAACCTTCAGGGCGGGAGGTTTACCCCATAGCTCCTACAATGAGCAGTTCTTC,CSVSQTFRAGGLPHSSYNEQFF
NA,TRBJ2-5,TRBV5-1,NA,TGCGCCAGCAGCTCCGCACAGGGTCAAGAGACCCAGTACTTC,CASSSAQGQETQYF